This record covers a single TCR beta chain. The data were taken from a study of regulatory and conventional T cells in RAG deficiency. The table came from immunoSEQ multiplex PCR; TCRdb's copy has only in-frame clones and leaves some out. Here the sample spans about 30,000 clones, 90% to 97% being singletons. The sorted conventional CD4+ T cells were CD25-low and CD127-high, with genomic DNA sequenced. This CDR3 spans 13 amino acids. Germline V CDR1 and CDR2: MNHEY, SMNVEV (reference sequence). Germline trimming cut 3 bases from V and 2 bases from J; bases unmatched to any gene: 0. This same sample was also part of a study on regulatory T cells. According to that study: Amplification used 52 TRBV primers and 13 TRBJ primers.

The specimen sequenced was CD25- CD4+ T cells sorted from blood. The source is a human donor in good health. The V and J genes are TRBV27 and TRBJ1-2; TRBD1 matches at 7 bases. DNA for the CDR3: TGTGCCAGCAGTTTGGACAGGAACTATGGCTACACCTTC. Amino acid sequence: CASSLDRNYGYTF.